This TCR beta chain was identified during a study of cytomegalovirus exposure and HLA in healthy donors. About the research overall: Earlier results showed approximately 110 million unique TCR beta sequences derived from roughly 180 million T cells.

All donors participated as healthy donors of bone marrow. Primers for the PCR totalled 60 Vbeta and 13 Jbeta. The repertoire was sequenced with immunoSEQ multiplex PCR; TCRdb's copy has only in-frame clones and lacks some. The data contain around 210,000 clones, 80% to 90% of them singletons. Germline V CDR1 and CDR2: SGDLS, YYNGEE. This CDR3 is built from 16 residues. V trimming: 0 bases; J trimming: 5 bases; junction bases outside the gene matches: 8. The chain carries TRBV9 and TRBJ2-5, with 9 nucleotides matching TRBD2. The sequencing input was PBMCs. The sequence was obtained from a girl aged 2-10 years in good health and CMV-seronegative. The chain's CDR3 is CASSVEGRGGRETQYF. The CDR3 DNA follows: TGTGCCAGCAGCGTAGAAGGGCGGGGGGGCCGGGAGACCCAGTACTTC.